The T cell receptor beta chain under discussion was sequenced for a study of T cell responses to AZD1222 COVID-19 vaccine. Profiling relied on immunoSEQ multiplex PCR, and the TCRdb table lists in-frame clones only, not all of them. The sample has about 120,000 clones, approximately 85% seen once. Germline V gives CDR1 MNHEY, CDR2 SVGAGI. Trimming took 4 bases from V and 1 from J, leaving 7 bases between them. There are 13 residues in the CDR3. This chain joins TRBV6-5 and TRBJ1-1; D is undetermined. The clonotype comes from an adult in good health. Here the sequenced sample was peripheral blood, taken on day 0 of AZD1222 vaccination. Here the CDR3 DNA reads TGTGCCAGCAGTTCCCGGGAGAACACTGAAGCTTTCTTT. It encodes CASSSRENTEAFF.